The present entry profiles one TCR beta chain with its context. Its antigen remains unknown. The sample originates from a study of cytomegalovirus exposure and HLA in healthy donors. Study-level background: Early released data had about 85 million unique TCRs, all coming from HLA-typed donors.

Regarding the study as a whole: Researchers catalogued some 160 TCR beta chains as cytomegalovirus-associated.

The J segment lost 5 bases and the V segment lost 3 bases, leaving 16 bases of the junction unmatched. This CDR3 has 18 residues. Looked up from germline, CDR1 is SGHVS and CDR2 is FQNEAQ. Amplification used 60 Vbeta primers and 13 Jbeta primers. Assay: immunoSEQ multiplex PCR; the TCRdb copy retains only in-frame clones and omits some. The repertoire holds about 130,000 clones, with 77% as singletons. V and J are TRBV7-8 and TRBJ2-7; 10 positions agree with TRBD2. The specimen sequenced was PBMCs. The sequence came from a woman in her thirties or forties in good health and CMV-seropositive. CDR3 in amino acids: CASSFIPGGAGGPHEQYF. CDR3 in DNA: TGTGCCAGCAGCTTCATCCCGGGAGGAGCGGGAGGGCCCCACGAGCAGTACTTC.